The present entry profiles one TCR beta chain with its context. Its specific antigen is unknown. Base qualities are not provided; no much larger clone lies one nucleotide away. This record belongs to a study of cytomegalovirus exposure and HLA in healthy donors (dated by TCRdb to the late 2010s). Turning to the overall study: An earlier analysis of 550 to 700 of the donors reported approximately 290 Gb of sequence data and 117 million unique TCR beta sequences from about 200 million T cells. To decide whether each TCR beta V gene segment behaved as functional or pseudogenic, an earlier analysis of several hundred of the donors relied on high-throughput TCR beta sequencing. In the later analysis, no new phenotypic data were used to find candidate immune exposures; instead, reliance was placed on TCR beta sequences and their occurrence across donors. Donor age, sex, ethnicity and CMV serostatus were compiled together with the repertoire data. Every repertoire in the discovery cohort had been generated on one and the same sequencing platform. To predict cytomegalovirus infection status, the study combined high-throughput TCR immunosequencing, statistical association of individual TCRs with disease status, and machine learning. Five DR-DQ haplotypes were handled as single units for association and clustering because linkage in the cohort was strong. Among roughly 400 genotyped donors of the cohort, an average of approximately 200,000 unique TCR beta nucleotide sequences was sequenced per donor, of which approximately 18% were non-productive. Class I and class II HLA loci were covered by the typing at four-digit resolution. The study aimed to test whether signatures of past pathogen exposure could be identified by cataloging public T cell receptors. About 280 gigabases of sequencing data and about 92 million unique TCR sequences made up an early release that covered about 640 HLA-typed donors. Of the roughly 410 genotyped donors, approximately 81% were placed in the genetic ancestry cluster associated with self-reported Caucasian donors. A later analysis re-analyzed previously published TCR beta repertoires from hundreds of donors and added high-resolution HLA genotyping to study TCR occurrence patterns. Along with the approximately 650-subject first cohort, a separate validation cohort of over a hundred different subjects was used. The number of donors typed differed by locus, with 629-630 for A, B, C, DRB1 and DQB1, approximately 500 for DQA1, some 570 for DPA1, and some 440 for DPB1. The T cell repertoires of around 730 subjects were profiled by immunosequencing and related to cytomegalovirus serostatus. A later genetic analysis used genome-wide SNP genotypes for about 65% of the 666 donors, treating that subset as a discovery cohort. Points the paper makes about the study in general: For the cohort, immune exposure information was limited to CMV serostatus. Some IMGT-functional V segments, including TRBV6-2 and TRBV6-3, could not be distinguished by the 87-base-pair reads and were therefore excluded. A later analysis found that TCR association rates varied across HLA loci, with DRB1 alleles showing the most associated TCRs and HLA-C alleles the fewest. Because counts were too low, approximately 15 rarely observed V segments, including chromosome 9 orphons, were excluded from the earlier analysis of under 650 of the donors. A later analysis associated about 17,000 TCR beta sequences with specific HLA alleles at a false discovery rate of 0.05. V-gene and J-gene trimming of TCR beta chains was associated with a missense DCLRE1C variant in a later genetic analysis, and the association was replicated in an independent cohort. The cohort was sequenced for TCR beta chains only, and without alpha or paired-chain data the features that could be detected were limited. A total of roughly 160 TCR beta chains were listed by the study as associated with cytomegalovirus. In a later genetic analysis, fewer N-insertions in productive TCRs were reported among donors in an Asian-associated ancestry cluster than the roughly 640-donor mean. It was suggested by the authors that the approach could potentially be generalized to other disease states and immunological phenotypes. Presence/absence analyses assumed roughly uniform sequencing depth across donors, an assumption that may not hold. Several of the top co-occurrence clusters appeared to be linked to parvovirus B19, influenza, CMV and Epstein-Barr virus, according to a later analysis. In both the original and validation cohorts, the classifier was reported to diagnose cytomegalovirus status with high specificity and sensitivity. A further reported finding was that TCR beta sequences accurately predicted the HLA-A and HLA-B alleles for most subjects in the first cohort. In an earlier analysis of a few hundred of the donors, most TCR beta V segments were observed in productive rearrangements about 87% or about 30% of the time, broadly matching IMGT annotations. When HLA alleles, especially DR and DQ, strongly co-occurred, TCR associations were difficult to assign to individual alleles. A group of highly shared sequence variants was considered likely to be a technical artifact of the sequencing pipeline. Linkage disequilibrium might explain the correlated functional status among segregating V segments, but an unknown experimental factor could not be excluded. In a later analysis, HLA-associated TCR beta chains were found to be more clonally expanded and to have lower generation probabilities than equally common non-associated chains. In vitro tests confirmed that a few of the cytomegalovirus-associated TCR beta chains recognize cytomegalovirus antigens. Because some donors lacked HLA typing at each locus, the association tests relied only on the typed subset. A later analysis found that most CMV-associated TCR beta chains appeared HLA-restricted, with HLA associations seemingly driven largely by CMV exposure. Across donors, most TCR sequences were observed very rarely, whereas some public TCRs were present in many individuals.

V loses 8 bases at its end and J loses 6 bases; junction bases beyond the gene matches: 4. For CDR1 and CDR2, the germline V gene (reference sequence) lists LNHDA and SQIVND. The CDR3 runs 13 amino acids, cysteine and phenylalanine included. Only the CDR3 DNA is retained, 39 bases long and in frame from the first base. The cohort was made up of roughly 670 healthy bone marrow donors. All cohort members were sampled while nominally healthy, although unrecorded immune exposures were likely present. The donor tested CMV seronegative and was one of the 352 seronegative cohort members. A peripheral blood sample was provided by each donor, and peripheral blood mononuclear cells were used for TCR beta sequencing. Genomic DNA extraction from the blood cell samples was performed with the Qiagen DNeasy Blood Extraction Kit. Libraries came from the immunoSEQ multiplex PCR assay. For the multiplex PCR, a mixture combining 60 forward primers for TCR Vbeta segments and 13 reverse primers for TCR Jbeta segments was used. A multiplex PCR assay on genomic DNA amplified the CDR3 region of rearranged TCR beta genes. The amplified TCR beta libraries were sequenced on the Illumina HiSeq System as 87-base-pair reads. The source study handled its data this way. Across the roughly 600 repertoires, a later analysis counted some 81 million unique TCR beta chains, roughly 11 million of which were shared by at least two donors. A nearest-neighbor algorithm error-corrected the raw reads and collapsed the reads into unique sequences, merging closely related sequences to remove PCR and sequencing errors. CDR3 sequences were aligned to IMGT reference sequences to assign V, D and J gene segments. For a sequence to be retained, at least a six-nucleotide match to both a V gene segment and a J gene segment was required. A rearrangement was called productive if the CDR3 had no stop codons and remained in frame with V and J, and every other rearrangement was called non-productive. CDR3 was defined by IMGT convention, running from the second conserved V-encoded cysteine to the conserved J-encoded phenylalanine. The earlier analysis of approximately 590 of the donors excluded any sequence lacking an unambiguous match to a single V gene segment. An earlier analysis of a few hundred of the donors called V segments functional above 56.7% productive rearrangements and segregating when the between-donor standard deviation exceeded 5%. A statistical classification framework was developed to diagnose cytomegalovirus status using the catalog of TCR beta chain sequences. V and J gene assignment, in a later analysis, came from comparing TCR nucleotide sequences with IMGT/GENE-DB human TR gene sequences. Using the TCRdist pipeline, a later analysis assigned CDR3 sequences along with most-parsimonious VDJ recombination scenarios. A later analysis defined each TCR beta chain by its CDR3 amino acid sequence plus V-gene family, and excluded reads lacking a unique V-gene family. A later analysis removed 500 to 600 highly shared, low-generation-probability nucleotide sequences to deal with suspected cross-contamination and a sequencing artifact. In a later analysis, a clonal expansion index was calculated for each public chain from normalized within-repertoire ranks of inferred template counts. In a later analysis, generation probabilities were computed with a VDJ recombination model fitted to out-of-frame rearrangements, and the resulting probabilities were checked against IGoR. A later analysis scored TCR-TCR, TCR-HLA and TCR-CMV co-occurrence with hypergeometric tests, applying a repertoire-size bias correction to TCR pairs. False discovery rates were estimated in a later analysis by permuting HLA or CMV assignments 20 times. In a later analysis, co-occurring TCRs were grouped using DBSCAN, with TCRdist sequence similarity added in when clustering inside HLA-allele-positive subsets. Co-occurrence clustering excluded repertoires with fewer than 30,000 or more than 120,000 public chains, plus five with anomalous nucleotide sharing. TCRdb stores this immuneACCESS table with in-frame sequences only. Part of the clones is absent; in the studies checked, under half of the shortfall reflects unresolved V genes, and no reason is known for the rest. V, J and clone size derive from that table, while D and trimming were established from the DNA sequence. The sample table holds about 250,000 clones, of which more than 75% were seen once. The top ten constitute around 0.23% of the sample.

Rearrangement joined TRBV19 to TRBJ1-1; 12 of the junction bases match TRBD1. The clonotype was recovered from a girl aged 2 to 10 in good health and CMV-seronegative. Input material: PBMCs. The CDR3 amino acid sequence is: CASEGQGASEAFF. The nucleotides read TGTGCCAGTGAGGGACAGGGGGCTTCTGAAGCTTTCTTT.